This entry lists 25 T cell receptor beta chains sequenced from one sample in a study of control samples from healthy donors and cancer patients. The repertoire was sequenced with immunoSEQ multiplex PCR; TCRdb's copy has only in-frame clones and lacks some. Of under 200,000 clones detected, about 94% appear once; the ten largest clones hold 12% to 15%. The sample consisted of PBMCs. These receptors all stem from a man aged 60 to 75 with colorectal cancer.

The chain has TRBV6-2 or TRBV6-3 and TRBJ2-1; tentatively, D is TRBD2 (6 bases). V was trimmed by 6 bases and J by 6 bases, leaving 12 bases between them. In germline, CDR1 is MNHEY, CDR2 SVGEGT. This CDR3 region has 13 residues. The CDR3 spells CASSPGGSNEQFF. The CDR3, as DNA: TGTGCCAGCAGCCCCGGAGGGAGCAATGAGCAGTTCTTC.

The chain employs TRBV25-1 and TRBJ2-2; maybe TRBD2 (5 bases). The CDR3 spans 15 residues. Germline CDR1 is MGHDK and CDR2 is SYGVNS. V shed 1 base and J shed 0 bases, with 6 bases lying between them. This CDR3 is CASSELRANTGELFF. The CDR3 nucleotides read TGTGCCAGCAGTGAATTGAGGGCGAACACCGGGGAGCTGTTTTTT. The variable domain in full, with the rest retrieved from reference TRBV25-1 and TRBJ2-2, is EADIYQTPRYLVIGTGKKITLECSQTMGHDKMYWYQQDPGMELHLIHYSYGVNSTEKGDLSSESTVSRIRTEHFPLTLESARPSHTSQYLCASSELRANTGELFFGEGSRLTVL.

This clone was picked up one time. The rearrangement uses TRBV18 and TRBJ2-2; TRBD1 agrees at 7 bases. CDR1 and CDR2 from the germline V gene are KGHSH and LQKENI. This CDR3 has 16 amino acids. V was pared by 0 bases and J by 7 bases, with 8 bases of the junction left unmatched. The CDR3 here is CASSPPVRGNIGELFF. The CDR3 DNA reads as TGTGCCAGCTCACCACCCGTCAGGGGGAATATCGGGGAGCTGTTTTTT.

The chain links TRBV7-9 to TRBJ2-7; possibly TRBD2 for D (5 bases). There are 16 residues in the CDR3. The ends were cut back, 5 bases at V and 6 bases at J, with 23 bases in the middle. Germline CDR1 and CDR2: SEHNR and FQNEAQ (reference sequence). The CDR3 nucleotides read TGTGCCAGCAGCCCCTTTTTGGGTGAGGGATCGGGCGAGCAGTACTTC. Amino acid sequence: CASSPFLGEGSGEQYF.

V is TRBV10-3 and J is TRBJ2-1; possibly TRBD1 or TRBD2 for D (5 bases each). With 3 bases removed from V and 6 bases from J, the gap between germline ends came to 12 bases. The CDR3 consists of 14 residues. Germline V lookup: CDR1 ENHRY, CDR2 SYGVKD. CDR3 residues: CAISDSGTRNEQFF. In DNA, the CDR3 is TGTGCCATCAGTGACTCCGGGACGCGCAATGAGCAGTTCTTC.

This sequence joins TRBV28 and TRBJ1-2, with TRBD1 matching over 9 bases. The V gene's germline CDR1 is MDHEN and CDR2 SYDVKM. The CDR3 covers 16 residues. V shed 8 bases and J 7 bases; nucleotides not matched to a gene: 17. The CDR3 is CASSLPRGTGKSGYTF. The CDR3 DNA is TGTGCCAGCTCCCTGCCGAGAGGGACAGGGAAATCTGGCTACACCTTC.

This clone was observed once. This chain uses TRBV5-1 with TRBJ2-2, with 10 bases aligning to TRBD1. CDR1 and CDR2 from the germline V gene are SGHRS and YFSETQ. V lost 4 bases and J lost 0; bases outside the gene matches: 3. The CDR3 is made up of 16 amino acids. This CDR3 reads CASSVGTGANTGELFF. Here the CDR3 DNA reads TGCGCCAGCAGCGTCGGGACAGGGGCGAACACCGGGGAGCTGTTTTTT.

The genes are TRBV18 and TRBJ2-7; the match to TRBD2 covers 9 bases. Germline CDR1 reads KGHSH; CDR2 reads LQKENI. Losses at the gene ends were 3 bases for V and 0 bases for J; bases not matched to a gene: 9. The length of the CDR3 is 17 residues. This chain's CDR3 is CASSPLRLAVSSYEQYF. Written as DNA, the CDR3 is TGTGCCAGCTCACCCCTCCGACTAGCGGTAAGCTCCTACGAGCAGTACTTC. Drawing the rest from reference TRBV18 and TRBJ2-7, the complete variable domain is NAGVMQNPRHLVRRRGQEARLRCSPMKGHSHVYWYRQLPEEGLKFMVYLQKENIIDESGMPKERFSAEFPKEGPSILRIQQVVRGDSAAYFCASSPLRLAVSSYEQYFGPGTRLTVT.

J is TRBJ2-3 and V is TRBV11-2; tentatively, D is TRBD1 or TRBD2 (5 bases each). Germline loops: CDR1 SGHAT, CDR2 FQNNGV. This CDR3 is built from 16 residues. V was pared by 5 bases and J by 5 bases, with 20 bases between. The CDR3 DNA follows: TGTGCCAGCAGCCCTGCCGGGACCCGATATATAGATACGCAGTATTTT. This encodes CASSPAGTRYIDTQYF. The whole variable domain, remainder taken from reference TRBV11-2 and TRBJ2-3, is EAGVAQSPRYKIIEKRQSVAFWCNPISGHATLYWYQQILGQGPKLLIQFQNNGVVDDSQLPKDRFSAERLKGVDSTLKIQPAKLEDSAVYLCASSPAGTRYIDTQYFGPGTRLTVL.

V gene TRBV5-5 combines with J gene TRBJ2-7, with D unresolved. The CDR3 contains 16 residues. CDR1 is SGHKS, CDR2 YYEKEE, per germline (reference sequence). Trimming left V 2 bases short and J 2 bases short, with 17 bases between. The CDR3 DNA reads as TGTGCCAGCAGCTTAAGGTCAACTTTCCCACCCTACGAGCAGTACTTC. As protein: CASSLRSTFPPYEQYF.

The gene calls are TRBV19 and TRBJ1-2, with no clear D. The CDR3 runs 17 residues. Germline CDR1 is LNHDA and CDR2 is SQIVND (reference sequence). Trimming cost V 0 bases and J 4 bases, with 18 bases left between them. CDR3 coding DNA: TGTGCCAGTAGTATAGATCAAGTGAGGAGTCAGGCCTATGGCTACACCTTC. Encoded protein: CASSIDQVRSQAYGYTF.

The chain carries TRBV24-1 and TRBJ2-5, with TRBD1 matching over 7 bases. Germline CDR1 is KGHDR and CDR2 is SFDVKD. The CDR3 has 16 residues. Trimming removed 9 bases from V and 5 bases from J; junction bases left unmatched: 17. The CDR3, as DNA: TGTGCCACCTCAGGGATCTCTGAGGGGGCAGAGGAGACCCAGTACTTC. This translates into CATSGISEGAEETQYF.

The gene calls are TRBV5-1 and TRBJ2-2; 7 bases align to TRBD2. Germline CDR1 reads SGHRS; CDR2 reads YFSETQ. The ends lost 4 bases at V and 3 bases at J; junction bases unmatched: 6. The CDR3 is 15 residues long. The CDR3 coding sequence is TGCGCCAGCAGCAAGGGAGGGGCCGACACCGGGGAGCTGTTTTTT. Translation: CASSKGGADTGELFF.

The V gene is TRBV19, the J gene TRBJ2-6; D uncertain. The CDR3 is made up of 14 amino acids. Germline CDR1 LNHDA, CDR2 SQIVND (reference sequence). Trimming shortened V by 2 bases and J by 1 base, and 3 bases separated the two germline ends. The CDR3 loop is CASSILSGANVLTF. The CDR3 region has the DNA TGTGCCAGTAGTATACTATCTGGGGCCAACGTCCTGACTTTC.

The CDR3 DNA reads as TGTGCCTGGAGACCCGGGCCCGAGCAGTACTTC. It translates to CAWRPGPEQYF. The chain employs TRBV30 and TRBJ2-7; D is uncertain. The CDR3 consists of 11 residues. Trimming pared 3 bases from V and 6 bases from J, leaving 9 bases between. Looked up from germline, CDR1 is GTSNPN and CDR2 is SVGIG (reference sequence).

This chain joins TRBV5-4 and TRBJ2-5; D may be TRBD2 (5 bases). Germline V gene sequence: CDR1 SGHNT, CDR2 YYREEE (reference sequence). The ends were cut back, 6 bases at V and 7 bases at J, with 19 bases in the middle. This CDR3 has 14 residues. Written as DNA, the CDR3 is TGTGCCAGCACTTATTGGGCCGGCAGCGGGACCCAGTACTTC. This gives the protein CASTYWAGSGTQYF.

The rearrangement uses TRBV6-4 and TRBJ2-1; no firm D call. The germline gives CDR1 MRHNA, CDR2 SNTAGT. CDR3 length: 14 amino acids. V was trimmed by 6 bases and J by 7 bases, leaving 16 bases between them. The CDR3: CASSPNLGENEQFF. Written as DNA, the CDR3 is TGTGCCAGCAGCCCGAACCTAGGAGAGAATGAGCAGTTCTTC.

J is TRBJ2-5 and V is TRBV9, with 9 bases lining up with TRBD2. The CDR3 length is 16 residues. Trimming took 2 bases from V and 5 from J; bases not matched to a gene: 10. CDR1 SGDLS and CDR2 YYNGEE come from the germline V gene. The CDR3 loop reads CASSVGLASSYETQYF. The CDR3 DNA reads TGTGCCAGCAGCGTTGGACTAGCGTCGTCTTACGAGACCCAGTACTTC.

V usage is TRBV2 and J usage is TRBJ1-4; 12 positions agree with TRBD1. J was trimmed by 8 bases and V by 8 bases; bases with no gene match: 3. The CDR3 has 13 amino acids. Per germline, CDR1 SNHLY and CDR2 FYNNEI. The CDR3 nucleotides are TGTGCCAGCGGGACAGGGGGCAGGGAAAAACTGTTTTTT. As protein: CASGTGGREKLFF.

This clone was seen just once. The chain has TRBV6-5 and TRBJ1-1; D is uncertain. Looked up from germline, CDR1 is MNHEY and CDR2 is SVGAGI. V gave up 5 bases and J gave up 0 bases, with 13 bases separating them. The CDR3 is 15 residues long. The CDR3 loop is CASSIREFVNTEAFF. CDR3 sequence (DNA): TGTGCCAGCAGTATAAGGGAATTCGTGAACACTGAAGCTTTCTTT.

The CDR3 reads CASSESRWEGGTDTQYF. CDR3 DNA sequence: TGCGCCAGCAGTGAGTCGAGGTGGGAAGGGGGCACAGATACGCAGTATTTT. This chain links TRBV10-1 with TRBJ2-3, with D maybe TRBD1 (5 bases). Germline CDR1 and CDR2: WNHNN and SYGVQD (reference sequence). With 0 bases removed from V and 1 base from J, the gap between germline ends came to 14 bases. This CDR3 is built from 17 residues.

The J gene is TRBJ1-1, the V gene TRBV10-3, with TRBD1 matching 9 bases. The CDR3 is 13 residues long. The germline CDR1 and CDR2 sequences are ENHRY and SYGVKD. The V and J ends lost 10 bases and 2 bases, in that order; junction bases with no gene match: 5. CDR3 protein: CATRTGVNTEAFF. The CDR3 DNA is TGTGCCACCCGGACAGGGGTCAACACTGAAGCTTTCTTT.

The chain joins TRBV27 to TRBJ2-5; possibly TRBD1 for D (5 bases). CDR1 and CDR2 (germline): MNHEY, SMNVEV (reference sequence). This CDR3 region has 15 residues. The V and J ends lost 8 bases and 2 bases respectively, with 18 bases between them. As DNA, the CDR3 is TGTGCCAGCTGTCCCTCCCCAGGGCCGCAAGAGACCCAGTACTTC. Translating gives CASCPSPGPQETQYF.

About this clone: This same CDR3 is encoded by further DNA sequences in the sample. This CDR3 is CSVEGTYEQYF. CDR3 in DNA: TGCAGCGTTGAGGGTACTTACGAGCAGTACTTC. This rearrangement joins TRBV29-1 to TRBJ2-7; no firm D call. V dropped 3 bases and J dropped 4 bases, with 7 bases sitting between them. The CDR3 spans 11 residues. Germline V lookup: CDR1 SQVTM, CDR2 ANQGSEA.

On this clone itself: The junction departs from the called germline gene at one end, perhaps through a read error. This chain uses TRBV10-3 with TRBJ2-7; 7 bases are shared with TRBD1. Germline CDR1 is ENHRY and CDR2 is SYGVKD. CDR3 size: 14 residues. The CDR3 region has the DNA TGTGCCATCAGAACACTGGAACAGGGGCGAAGGGTGGAGTTC. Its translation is CAIRTLEQGRRVEF.